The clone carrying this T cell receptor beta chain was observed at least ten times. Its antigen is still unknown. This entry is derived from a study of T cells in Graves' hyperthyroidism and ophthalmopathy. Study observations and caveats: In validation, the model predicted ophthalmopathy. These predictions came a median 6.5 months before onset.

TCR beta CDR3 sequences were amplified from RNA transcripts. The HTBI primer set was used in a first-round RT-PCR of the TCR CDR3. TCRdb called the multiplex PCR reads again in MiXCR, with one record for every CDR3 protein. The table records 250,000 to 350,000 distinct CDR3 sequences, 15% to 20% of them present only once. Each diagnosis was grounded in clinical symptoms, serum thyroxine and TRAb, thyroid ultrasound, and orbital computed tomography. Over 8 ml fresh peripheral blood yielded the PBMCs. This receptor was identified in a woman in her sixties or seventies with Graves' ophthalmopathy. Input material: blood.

The CDR3 nucleotides are TGTGCCATCAGTTCAACCGAGAGGAGGGGAGGCGAGCAGTACTTC. As protein: CAISSTERRGGEQYF. The chain joins TRBV10-3 to TRBJ2-7, with a tentative D call TRBD2 (6 bases). Germline loops: CDR1 ENHRY, CDR2 SYGVKD. The CDR3 extends over 15 amino acids. Deletions cut 5 bases from V and 6 bases from J, with 20 bases between.